The 9 T cell receptor beta chains reported below all come from one sample, sequenced in a study of regulatory T cells in long-lasting Graves disease. Construction of the TCR beta libraries employed iRepertoire HTBI primers in conjunction with Arm-PCR of CDR3 regions. MiXCR, applied by TCRdb to the multiplex PCR reads, yields one record per CDR3 protein. The table includes more than 300,000 distinct CDR3 sequences, 15% detected once. Sample time point: newly diagnosed GD, antithyroid drugs for less than 3 months. There was RNA extracted from PBMCs, and the TCR library was made from it. The material sequenced was peripheral blood mononuclear cells (PBMCs), taken at new diagnosis, from a patient treated with antithyroid drugs. The receptors stem from a female donor with Graves disease.

The table lists this clonotype with many counts. CDR3 nucleotide sequence: TGTGCCAGCAGGGCTCGAGACCGGGGCCAAGAGACCCAGTACTTC. Protein product: CASRARDRGQETQYF. The V gene is TRBV27, the J gene TRBJ2-5, with D tentatively TRBD2 (5 bases). V lost 6 bases and J lost 1, with 15 bases in between. The length of the CDR3 is 15 residues. Germline V lookup: CDR1 MNHEY, CDR2 SMNVEV (reference sequence).

This clonotype has ten or more counts. This chain uses TRBV6-9 with TRBJ2-4; 9 nucleotides line up with TRBD2. V lost 4 bases, J lost 9 bases, and 10 bases stayed unmatched. This CDR3 is 15 amino acids long. CDR1 and CDR2 (germline): MNHGY, SVAAGI. The CDR3 spells CASSLGGGRVTIQYF. In DNA form, the CDR3 reads TGTGCCAGCAGTTTAGGGGGCGGGAGGGTCACCATTCAGTACTTC.

This clonotype has at least ten counts. The J gene is TRBJ2-7, the V gene TRBV2; weak D call: TRBD2 (5 bases). The CDR3 totals 15 residues. V lost 6 bases, J lost 2 bases, and 17 bases lay in between. Germline values: CDR1 SNHLY, CDR2 FYNNEI. In DNA form, the CDR3 reads TGTGCCAGCAGCAAGTTAGTGGGAGCCCCCTACGAGCAGTACTTC. Translating it yields CASSKLVGAPYEQYF.

The V and J genes are TRBV28 and TRBJ1-5; the match to TRBD1 covers 7 bases. CDR3 length: 13 residues. Germline values: CDR1 MDHEN, CDR2 SYDVKM. The junction had 4 bases not matched to a gene; V was cut back by 8 bases and J by 3 bases. The CDR3 DNA follows: TGTGCCAGCGAAACAGGGGTCAATCAGCCCCAGCATTTT. Translated, it gives CASETGVNQPQHF.

This clonotype was observed many times. This chain joins TRBV7-8 and TRBJ1-5; 7 bases map to TRBD1. The germline V gene encodes CDR1 SGHVS and CDR2 FQNEAQ. With 5 bases clipped from V and 5 bases from J, the junction kept 6 bases outside the gene matches. The CDR3 is 14 amino acids. CDR3 coding DNA: TGTGCCAGCAGCCGGAGACAGGGTGATCAGCCCCAGCATTTT. Translating gives CASSRRQGDQPQHF.

This rearrangement joins TRBV27 to TRBJ2-1, with D maybe TRBD1 (6 bases). There are 14 residues in the CDR3. Germline V CDR1 and CDR2: MNHEY, SMNVEV (reference sequence). V was trimmed by 4 bases and J by 3 bases, leaving 10 bases between them. Here the CDR3 DNA reads TGTGCCAGCAGTTCCCAGGGGCGCTACAATGAGCAGTTCTTC. Translated, it gives CASSSQGRYNEQFF.

This chain uses TRBV12-3 or TRBV12-4 with TRBJ1-2; weak D call: TRBD1 (6 bases). Trimming left V 4 bases short and J 0 bases short, with 27 bases between. The CDR3 extends over 20 amino acids. CDR3 nucleotide sequence: TGTGCCAGCAGTTACTCCAATCGGGGGGCGGATTCGCGTGCTAACTATGGCTACACCTTC. Protein: CASSYSNRGADSRANYGYTF.

With regard to this clonotype: A read error likely explains this, since a far larger clone differs by one base. The V and J genes are TRBV28 and TRBJ2-1; 15 bases are a match to TRBD2. The CDR3 has 20 amino acids. Germline V gives CDR1 MDHEN, CDR2 SYDVKM. The V gene end was trimmed by 2 bases and the J gene end by 10 bases; junction bases not matched to a gene: 18. DNA of the CDR3: TGTGCCAGCAGTTTACCTTACGGGACTAGCGGGAGGCCGGGGTCCTACGAGCAGTTCTTC. It yields the protein CASSLPYGTSGRPGSYEQFF.

This clonotype was detected ten times or more. The chain combines TRBV6-2 or TRBV6-3 with TRBJ2-6; D is unresolved. Germline V gene lookup returns CDR1 MNHEY and CDR2 SVGEGT. Between the trimmed V and J ends, which lost 6 bases and 0 bases, there was a span of 12 bases. This CDR3 has 16 residues. CDR3 sequence (DNA): TGTGCCAGCAGCGGGTCAGTCATCTCTGGGGCCAACGTCCTGACTTTC. It translates to CASSGSVISGANVLTF.